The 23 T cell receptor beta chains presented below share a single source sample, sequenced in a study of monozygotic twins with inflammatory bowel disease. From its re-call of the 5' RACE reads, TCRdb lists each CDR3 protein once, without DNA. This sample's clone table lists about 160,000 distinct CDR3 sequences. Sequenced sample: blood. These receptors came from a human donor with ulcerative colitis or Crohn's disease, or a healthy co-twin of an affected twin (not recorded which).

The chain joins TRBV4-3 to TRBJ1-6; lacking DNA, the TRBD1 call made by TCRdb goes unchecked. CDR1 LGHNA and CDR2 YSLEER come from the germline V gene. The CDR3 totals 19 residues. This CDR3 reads CASSQDVQGDRAYNSPLHF.

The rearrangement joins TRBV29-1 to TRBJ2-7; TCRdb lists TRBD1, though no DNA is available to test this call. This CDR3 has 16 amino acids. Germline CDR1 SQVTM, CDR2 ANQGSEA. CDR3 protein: CSVNRPIGTGVYEQYF.

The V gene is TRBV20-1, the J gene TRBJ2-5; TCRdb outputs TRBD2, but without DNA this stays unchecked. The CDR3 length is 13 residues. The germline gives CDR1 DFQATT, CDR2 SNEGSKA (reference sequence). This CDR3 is CSASSGAGETQYF.

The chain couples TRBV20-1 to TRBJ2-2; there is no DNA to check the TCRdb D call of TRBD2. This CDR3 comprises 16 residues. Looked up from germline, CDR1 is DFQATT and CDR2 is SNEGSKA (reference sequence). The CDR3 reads CSAAGTSGWNTGELFF.

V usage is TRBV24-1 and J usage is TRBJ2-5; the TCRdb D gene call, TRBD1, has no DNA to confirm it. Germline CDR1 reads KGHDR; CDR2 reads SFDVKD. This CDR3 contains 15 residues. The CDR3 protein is CATSDAGPQQETQYF.

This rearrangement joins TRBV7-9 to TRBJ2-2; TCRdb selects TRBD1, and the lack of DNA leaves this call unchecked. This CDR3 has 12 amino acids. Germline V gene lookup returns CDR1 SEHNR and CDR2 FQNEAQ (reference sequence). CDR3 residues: CASRTQGGELFF.

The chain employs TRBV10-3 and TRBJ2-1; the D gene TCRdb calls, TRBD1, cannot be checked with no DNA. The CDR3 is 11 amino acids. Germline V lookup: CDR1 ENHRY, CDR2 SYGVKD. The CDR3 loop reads CAVRGRNEQFF.

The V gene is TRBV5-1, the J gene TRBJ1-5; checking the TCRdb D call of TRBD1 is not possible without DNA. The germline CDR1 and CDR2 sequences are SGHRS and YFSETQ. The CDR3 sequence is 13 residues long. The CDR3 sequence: CASSSSGGQPQHF.

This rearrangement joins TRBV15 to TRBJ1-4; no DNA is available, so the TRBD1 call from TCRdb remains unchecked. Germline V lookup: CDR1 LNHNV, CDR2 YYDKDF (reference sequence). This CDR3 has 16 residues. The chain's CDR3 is CATSGGNRRTNEKLFF. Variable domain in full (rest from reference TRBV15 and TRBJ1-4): DAMVIQNPRYQVTQFGKPVTLSCSQTLNHNVMYWYQQKSSQAPKLLFHYYDKDFNNEADTPDNFQSRRPNTSFCFLDIRSPGLGDTAMYLCATSGGNRRTNEKLFFGSGTQLSVL.

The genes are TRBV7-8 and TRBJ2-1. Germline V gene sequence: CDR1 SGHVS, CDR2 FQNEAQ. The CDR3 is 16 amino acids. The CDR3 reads CASSLESSQLNNEQFF. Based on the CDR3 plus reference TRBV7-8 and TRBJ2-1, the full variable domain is GAGVSQSPRYKVAKRGQDVALRCDPISGHVSLFWYQQALGQGPEFLTYFQNEAQLDKSGLPSDRFFAERPEGSVSTLKIQRTQQEDSAVYLCASSLESSQLNNEQFFGPGTRLTVL.

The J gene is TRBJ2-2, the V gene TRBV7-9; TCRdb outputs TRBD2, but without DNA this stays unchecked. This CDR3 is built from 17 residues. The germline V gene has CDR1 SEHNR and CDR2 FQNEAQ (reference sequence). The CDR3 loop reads CASSRRTRSRSTGELFF.

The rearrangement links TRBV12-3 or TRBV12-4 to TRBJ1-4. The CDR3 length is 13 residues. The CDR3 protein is CASSFVSDEKLFF.

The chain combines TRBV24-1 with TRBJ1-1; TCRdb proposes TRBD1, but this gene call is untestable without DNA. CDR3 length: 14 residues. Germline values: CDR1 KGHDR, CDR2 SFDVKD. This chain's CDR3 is CATSDFWDDQEAFF.

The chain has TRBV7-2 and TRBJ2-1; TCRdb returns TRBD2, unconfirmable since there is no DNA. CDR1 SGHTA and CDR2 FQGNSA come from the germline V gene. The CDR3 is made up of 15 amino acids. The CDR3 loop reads CASRTSSGNYNEQFF.

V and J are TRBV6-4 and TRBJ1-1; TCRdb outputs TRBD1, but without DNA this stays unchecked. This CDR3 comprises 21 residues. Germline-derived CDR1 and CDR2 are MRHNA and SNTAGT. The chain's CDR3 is CASSLGVSSNPFFQLNTEAFF.

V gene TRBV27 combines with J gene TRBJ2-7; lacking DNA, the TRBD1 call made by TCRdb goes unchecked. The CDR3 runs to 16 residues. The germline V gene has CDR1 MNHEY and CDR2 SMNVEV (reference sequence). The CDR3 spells CASSLSNRGYIDEQYF.

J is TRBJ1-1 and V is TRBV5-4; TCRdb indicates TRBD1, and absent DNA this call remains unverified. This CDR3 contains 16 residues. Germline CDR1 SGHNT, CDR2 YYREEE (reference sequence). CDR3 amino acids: CASFPRGVPMNTEAFF.

CDR3 amino acids: CARRGGGNEAFF. The V gene is TRBV12-3 or TRBV12-4, the J gene TRBJ1-1. CDR3 length: 12 residues.

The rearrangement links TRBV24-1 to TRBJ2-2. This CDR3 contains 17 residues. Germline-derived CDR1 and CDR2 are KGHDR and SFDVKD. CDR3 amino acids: CATSDTSVGTNTGELFF.

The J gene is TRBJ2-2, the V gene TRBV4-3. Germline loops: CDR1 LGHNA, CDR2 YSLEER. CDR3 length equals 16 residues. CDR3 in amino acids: CASSPWSRRSTGELFF.

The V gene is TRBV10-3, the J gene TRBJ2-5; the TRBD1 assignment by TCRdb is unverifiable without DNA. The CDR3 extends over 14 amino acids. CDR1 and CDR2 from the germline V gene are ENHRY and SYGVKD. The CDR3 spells CAISGGGGEETQYF.

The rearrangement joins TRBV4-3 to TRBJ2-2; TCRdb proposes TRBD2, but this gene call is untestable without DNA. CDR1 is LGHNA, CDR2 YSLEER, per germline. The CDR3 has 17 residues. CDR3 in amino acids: CASSQVFQTNDPGELFF.

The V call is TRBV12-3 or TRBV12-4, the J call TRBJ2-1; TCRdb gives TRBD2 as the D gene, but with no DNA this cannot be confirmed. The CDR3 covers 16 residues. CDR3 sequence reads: CASSLGTSGINNEQFF.